This passage covers 27 T cell receptor beta chains from one sample sequenced in a study of early T cells in non-severe SARS-CoV-2 infection (dated by TCRdb to 2020 to 2022). Library generation was performed with 5' RACE. The data were produced on a NextSeq 500. TCRdb reanalyzed the raw reads on its own, using fastp at Q25 for trimming and MiXCR for clone calling, and kept in-frame beta chains. Each CDR3 protein gets just one entry, which takes the most common genes and DNA from the rows behind it. For this sample there are fewer than 60,000 distinct CDR3 sequences; around 9.1% appear just once. The ten most abundant clones make up 3.5% to 5% of the sample. Sequenced: whole blood. The receptors were sampled from an adult who was a healthcare worker with PCR-confirmed SARS-CoV-2 infection or an uninfected control (not recorded which).

This clonotype was recorded many times. The genes are TRBV4-1 and TRBJ1-2, with 8 bases aligning to TRBD1. The V segment lost 2 bases and the J segment 4 bases; nucleotides outside the gene matches: 6. CDR1 and CDR2 from the germline V gene are MGHRA and YSYEKL. The CDR3 spans 15 residues. In DNA form, the CDR3 reads TGCGCCAGCAGCCAACGGGACAGGCAACGCTATGGCTACACCTTC. Translated: CASSQRDRQRYGYTF.

There are many counts of this clonotype. The chain joins TRBV7-2 to TRBJ2-5, with D tentatively TRBD1 (5 bases). The CDR3 runs 15 residues. Germline V CDR1 and CDR2: SGHTA, FQGNSA. Trimming removed 1 base at V and 3 bases at J, with 12 bases between. As DNA, the CDR3 is TGTGCCAGCAGCTTAGGAGGTTCAGGGAAAGAGACCCAGTACTTC. This encodes CASSLGGSGKETQYF.

This clonotype was counted many times. The genes are TRBV24-1 and TRBJ2-7; 10 nucleotides line up with TRBD1. This CDR3 contains 16 residues. Germline lookup yields CDR1 KGHDR and CDR2 SFDVKD. J gave up 5 bases and V 9 bases, and 15 bases lay outside the gene matches. CDR3 bases: TGTGCCACCCGCCATAAAGGACAGGGGGAATTAGACGAGCAGTACTTC. This translates into CATRHKGQGELDEQYF.

The genes are TRBV6-2 or TRBV6-3 and TRBJ2-5, with 7 bases identical to TRBD1. Germline values: CDR1 MNHEY, CDR2 SVGEGT. The CDR3 spans 12 residues. The trim removed 6 bases at V and 4 bases at J, leaving 2 bases unmatched. The CDR3 is CASRQGRETQYF. DNA of the CDR3: TGTGCCAGCAGACAGGGGAGAGAGACCCAGTACTTC.

This clonotype was observed many times. The chain is built from TRBV5-6 and TRBJ1-1; tentatively, D is TRBD1 (5 bases). In germline, CDR1 is SGHDT, CDR2 YYEEEE. Trimming removed 0 bases at V and 1 base at J, with 7 bases between. The length of the CDR3 is 14 residues. The CDR3 DNA sequence: TGTGCCAGCAGCTTGGCTGGGGCGAACACTGAAGCTTTCTTT. Protein product: CASSLAGANTEAFF.

The chain carries TRBV29-1 and TRBJ1-4; D is perhaps TRBD1 (6 bases). V lost 6 bases, J lost 11 bases, and 13 bases lay in between. Germline CDR1 is SQVTM and CDR2 is ANQGSEA. This CDR3 is built from 11 residues. The CDR3 coding sequence is TGCAGCGTAGGCCAGGGGAACAAACTGTTTTTT. Residues: CSVGQGNKLFF.

This clonotype was detected ten times or more. V usage is TRBV2 and J usage is TRBJ1-2; tentatively, D is TRBD1 (5 bases). The CDR3 totals 14 residues. V lost 0 bases and J 4 bases, leaving 9 bases between the germline ends. Germline V gives CDR1 SNHLY, CDR2 FYNNEI. DNA for the CDR3: TGTGCCAGCAGTGAAGCGCTTAGGGGCTATGGCTACACCTTC. Encoded protein: CASSEALRGYGYTF. Together with reference TRBV2 and TRBJ1-2, the CDR3 gives the full variable domain: EPEVTQTPSHQVTQMGQEVILRCVPISNHLYFYWYRQILGQKVEFLVSFYNNEISEKSEIFDDQFSVERPDGSNFTLKIRSTKLEDSAMYFCASSEALRGYGYTFGSGTRLTVV.

This clonotype was counted ten times or more. J is TRBJ1-1 and V is TRBV29-1, with a weak D call TRBD1 (5 bases). The CDR3 covers 13 residues. Looked up from germline, CDR1 is SQVTM and CDR2 is ANQGSEA. V shed 3 bases and J shed 3 bases, with 11 bases lying between them. Written as DNA, the CDR3 is TGCAGCGTTGACTGGGGGGACGACACTGAAGCTTTCTTT. Its protein product is CSVDWGDDTEAFF.

This clonotype qualifies as medium-sized. The rearrangement links TRBV5-5 to TRBJ2-1, with D hard to call. V lost 6 bases and J lost 3, with 16 bases in between. The CDR3 runs 15 residues. Germline CDR1 and CDR2: SGHKS and YYEKEE (reference sequence). The CDR3: CASTESPYLYNEQFF. CDR3 sequence (DNA): TGTGCCAGCACCGAGTCTCCGTACCTCTACAATGAGCAGTTCTTC.

At least ten counts were recorded for this clonotype. V usage is TRBV7-9 and J usage is TRBJ1-1; TRBD1 might be the D (5 bases). Trimming shortened V by 4 bases and J by 4 bases, and 19 bases separated the two germline ends. There are 16 residues in the CDR3. Germline assignment: CDR1 SEHNR and CDR2 FQNEAQ (reference sequence). The CDR3: CASSSSLAGTGTEAFF. DNA of the CDR3: TGTGCCAGCAGCTCCTCCCTTGCCGGGACGGGCACTGAAGCTTTCTTT.

This clonotype was counted at least ten times. The rearrangement links TRBV4-3 to TRBJ2-3, with D possibly being TRBD1 (5 bases). In germline, CDR1 is LGHNA, CDR2 YSLEER. The CDR3 spans 16 residues. The V and J ends lost 1 base and 1 base respectively, with 12 bases between them. In nucleotides, the CDR3 is TGCGCCAGCAGCCAAGTGTCGGCCAGGGGCACAGATACGCAGTATTTT. It specifies CASSQVSARGTDTQYF.

V usage is TRBV24-1 and J usage is TRBJ2-3, with D unclear. The CDR3 is 15 residues long. CDR1 KGHDR and CDR2 SFDVKD come from the germline V gene. V dropped 4 bases and J dropped 5 bases, with 15 bases sitting between them. The CDR3 spells CATSDRTLTVDTQYF. The CDR3, as DNA: TGTGCCACCAGTGACCGGACCCTAACGGTAGATACGCAGTATTTT.

This clonotype was observed many times. This sequence joins TRBV12-3 or TRBV12-4 and TRBJ2-1; 8 bases align to TRBD2. With 2 bases clipped from V and 5 bases from J, the junction kept 11 bases outside the gene matches. The length of the CDR3 is 17 residues. CDR3 DNA sequence: TGTGCCAGCAGTTTAATCCGGGAGGGCCTTTCTCACAATGAGCAGTTCTTC. It specifies CASSLIREGLSHNEQFF.

This clonotype was counted ten times or more. The chain uses TRBV24-1 and TRBJ2-3; the D gene is possibly TRBD2 (7 bases). The germline V and J ends were trimmed by 1 base and 1 base, with 11 bases remaining between them. This CDR3 region has 16 residues. CDR1 and CDR2 from the germline V gene are KGHDR and SFDVKD. The CDR3 is CATSDFGGGGTDTQYF. The CDR3 nucleotides read TGTGCCACCAGTGATTTTGGCGGGGGCGGCACAGATACGCAGTATTTT.

The V and J genes are TRBV5-1 and TRBJ2-5; D gene unclear. The germline V and J ends were trimmed by 1 base and 1 base, with 8 bases remaining between them. The CDR3 is made up of 14 amino acids. Germline V gene lookup returns CDR1 SGHRS and CDR2 YFSETQ. CDR3 region: CASSLPLLQETQYF. Here the CDR3 DNA reads TGCGCCAGCAGCTTGCCCCTCCTCCAAGAGACCCAGTACTTC.

This clonotype was observed a handful of times. This chain links TRBV29-1 with TRBJ1-3; maybe TRBD1 (6 bases). V gave up 7 bases and J gave up 1 base, with 8 bases separating them. The CDR3 is 12 residues long. CDR1 is SQVTM, CDR2 ANQGSEA, per germline. The CDR3 spells CSAQGSGNTIYF. CDR3 bases: TGCAGCGCGCAGGGGTCTGGAAACACCATATATTTT. The variable domain in full, completed from reference TRBV29-1 and TRBJ1-3, reads SAVISQKPSRDICQRGTSLTIQCQVDSQVTMMFWYRQQPGQSLTLIATANQGSEATYESGFVIDKFPISRPNLTFSTLTVSNMSPEDSSIYLCSAQGSGNTIYFGEGSWLTVV.

Regarding this clonotype: A read error may be the cause here, since a much bigger clone is one base away. This chain joins TRBV6-6 and TRBJ2-2; possibly TRBD2 for D (5 bases). Germline V lookup: CDR1 MNHNY, CDR2 SVGAGI (reference sequence). This CDR3 region has 14 residues. The CDR3 sequence: CASNERTNTGKLFF. The CDR3 DNA reads TGTGCCAGCAATGAGCGCACGAACACCGGGAAGCTGTTTTTT.

There are many counts of this clonotype. The chain carries TRBV11-2 and TRBJ2-7; D is possibly TRBD1 (8 bases). Germline CDR1 reads SGHAT; CDR2 reads FQNNGV. The CDR3 spans 12 residues. With 4 bases removed from V and 7 bases from J, the gap between germline ends came to 11 bases. The CDR3 DNA follows: TGTGCCAGCAGCTCACAGGGGGGGGAGCAGTACTTC. Protein product: CASSSQGGEQYF.

This clonotype was detected a few times. The V and J genes are TRBV5-4 and TRBJ2-7, with D uncertain. CDR1 is SGHNT and CDR2 is YYREEE in the germline V gene (reference sequence). Trimming removed 0 bases at V and 2 bases at J, with 9 bases between. This CDR3 spans 14 amino acids. The CDR3 nucleotides are TGTGCCAGCAGCTTGGATCTACCCCCCTACGAGCAGTACTTC. Its protein product is CASSLDLPPYEQYF.

This clonotype came up many times. The chain couples TRBV7-6 to TRBJ2-5, with D possibly being TRBD1 (6 bases). V was pared by 5 bases and J by 4 bases, with 14 bases between. CDR3 size: 14 residues. CDR1 is SGHVS, CDR2 FNYEAQ, per germline. The CDR3 sequence is CASSRQEQGETQYF. The CDR3 nucleotides are TGTGCCAGCAGCCGACAGGAACAGGGAGAGACCCAGTACTTC.

This clonotype was found many times. The chain carries TRBV10-2 and TRBJ2-1; D might be TRBD2 (6 bases). Trimming removed 7 bases at V and 7 bases at J, with 14 bases between. Germline V gene lookup returns CDR1 WSHSY and CDR2 SAAADI. This CDR3 has 13 residues. Here the CDR3 reads CASKEGGKNEQFF. CDR3 bases: TGCGCCAGCAAGGAAGGAGGGAAGAATGAGCAGTTCTTC.

A few counts support this clonotype. The V and J genes are TRBV7-2 and TRBJ2-3, with 8 nucleotides matching TRBD2. Germline CDR1 reads SGHTA; CDR2 reads FQGNSA. CDR3 length: 17 amino acids. V lost 1 base to trimming and J lost 2 bases; unmatched junction nucleotides: 8. Here the CDR3 reads CASSLVGAGVHTDTQYF. CDR3 sequence (DNA): TGTGCCAGCAGCTTAGTTGGAGCGGGGGTTCACACAGATACGCAGTATTTT.

This clonotype was detected ten times or more. V and J are TRBV7-9 and TRBJ2-3, with 8 bases lining up with TRBD2. Losses at the gene ends were 4 bases for V and 0 bases for J; bases not matched to a gene: 12. Germline lookup yields CDR1 SEHNR and CDR2 FQNEAQ (reference sequence). The CDR3 is 18 amino acids. CDR3 protein: CASSSPSRGGGSTDTQYF. DNA of the CDR3: TGTGCCAGCAGCTCCCCATCGCGGGGCGGGGGGAGCACAGATACGCAGTATTTT.

This clonotype occurred many times. This sequence joins TRBV19 and TRBJ2-2; D remains ambiguous. The germline gives CDR1 LNHDA, CDR2 SQIVND (reference sequence). The V end was cut by 5 bases, the J end by 5 bases, with 6 bases between. The CDR3 totals 12 residues. The CDR3 loop is CASSSLTGELFF. CDR3 in DNA: TGTGCCAGTAGTTCATTAACCGGGGAGCTGTTTTTT.

This clonotype was counted many times. The chain has TRBV14 and TRBJ2-7; D not resolved. The V gene's germline CDR1 is SGHDN and CDR2 FVKESK. Trimming took 4 bases from V and 9 from J, leaving 13 bases between them. CDR3 length: 12 amino acids. CDR3: CASSPQRKGQYF. Here the CDR3 DNA reads TGTGCCAGCAGCCCCCAACGGAAGGGGCAGTACTTC.

This clonotype appeared many times. The chain combines TRBV12-3 or TRBV12-4 with TRBJ1-1; no definite D call. CDR3 length: 14 amino acids. Trimming left V 4 bases short and J 4 bases short, with 13 bases between. The CDR3 DNA follows: TGTGCCAGCAGTTCGCGGGAAAGCGGCACTGAAGCTTTCTTT. It is translated as CASSSRESGTEAFF.

V usage is TRBV20-1 and J usage is TRBJ2-1; a weak D match, TRBD2 (6 bases). Germline CDR1 is DFQATT and CDR2 is SNEGSKA (reference sequence). The CDR3 extends over 11 amino acids. This CDR3 reads CRPGEPNEQFF. The CDR3 DNA reads as TGCAGGCCGGGAGAGCCCAATGAGCAGTTCTTC.